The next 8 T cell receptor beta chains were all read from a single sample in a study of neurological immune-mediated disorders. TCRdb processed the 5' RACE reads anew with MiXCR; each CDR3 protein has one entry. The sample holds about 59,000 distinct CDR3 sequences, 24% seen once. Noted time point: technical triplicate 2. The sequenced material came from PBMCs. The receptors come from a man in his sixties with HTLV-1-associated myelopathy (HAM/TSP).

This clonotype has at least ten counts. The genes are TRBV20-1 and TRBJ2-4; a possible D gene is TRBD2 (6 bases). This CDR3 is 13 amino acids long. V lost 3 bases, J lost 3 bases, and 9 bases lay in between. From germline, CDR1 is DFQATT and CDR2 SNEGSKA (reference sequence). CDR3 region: CSARMDYKNIQYF. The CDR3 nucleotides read TGCAGTGCTAGGATGGACTACAAAAACATTCAGTACTTC.

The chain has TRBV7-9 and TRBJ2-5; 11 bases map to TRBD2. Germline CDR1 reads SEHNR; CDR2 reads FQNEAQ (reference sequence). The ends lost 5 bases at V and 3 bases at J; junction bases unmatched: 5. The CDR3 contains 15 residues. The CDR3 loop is CASSLTSGRKETQYF. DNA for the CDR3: TGTGCCAGCAGCCTTACTAGCGGGAGAAAAGAGACCCAGTACTTC.

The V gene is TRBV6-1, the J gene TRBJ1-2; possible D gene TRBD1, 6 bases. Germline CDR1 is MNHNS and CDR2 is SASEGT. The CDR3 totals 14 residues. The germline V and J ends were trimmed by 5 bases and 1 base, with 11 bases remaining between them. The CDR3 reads CASSRDTNNYGYTF. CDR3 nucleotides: TGTGCCAGCAGTCGGGACACAAATAACTATGGCTACACCTTC.

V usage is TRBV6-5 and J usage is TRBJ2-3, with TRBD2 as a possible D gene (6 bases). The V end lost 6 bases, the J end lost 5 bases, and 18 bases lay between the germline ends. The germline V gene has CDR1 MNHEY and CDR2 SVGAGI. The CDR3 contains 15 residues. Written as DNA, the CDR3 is TGTGCCAGCAGCCCCGGCCTAGCGCGAGGAGATACGCAGTATTTT. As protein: CASSPGLARGDTQYF.

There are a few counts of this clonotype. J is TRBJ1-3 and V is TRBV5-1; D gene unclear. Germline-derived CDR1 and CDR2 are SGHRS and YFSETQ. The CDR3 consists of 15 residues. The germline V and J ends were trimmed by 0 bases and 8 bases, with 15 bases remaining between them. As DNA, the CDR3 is TGCGCCAGCAGCTTGGCAGTGGGTGCCGGGTACACCATATATTTT. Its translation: CASSLAVGAGYTIYF.

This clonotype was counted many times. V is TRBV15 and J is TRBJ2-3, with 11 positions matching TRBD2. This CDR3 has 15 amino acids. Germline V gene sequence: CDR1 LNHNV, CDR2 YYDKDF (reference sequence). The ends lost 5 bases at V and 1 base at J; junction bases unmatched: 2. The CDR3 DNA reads TGTGCCACCAGCTTAGCGGGAGGGGGCACAGATACGCAGTATTTT. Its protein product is CATSLAGGGTDTQYF.

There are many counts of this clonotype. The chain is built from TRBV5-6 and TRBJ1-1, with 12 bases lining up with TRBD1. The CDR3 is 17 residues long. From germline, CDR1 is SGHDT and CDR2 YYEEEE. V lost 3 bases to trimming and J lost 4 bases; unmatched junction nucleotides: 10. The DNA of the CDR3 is TGTGCCAGCAGCTCCCTCCCGGGACAGGGGGCGCGCACTGAAGCTTTCTTT. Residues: CASSSLPGQGARTEAFF.

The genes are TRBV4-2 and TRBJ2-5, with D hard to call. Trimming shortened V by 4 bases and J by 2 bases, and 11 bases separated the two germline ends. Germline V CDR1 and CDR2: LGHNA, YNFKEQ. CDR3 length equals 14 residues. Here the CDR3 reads CASSPSERQETQYF. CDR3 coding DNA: TGTGCCAGCAGCCCCTCGGAAAGACAAGAGACCCAGTACTTC.